The rows below give T cell receptor beta chains drawn from one sample of a study of blood T cell repertoires in COVID-19. Only in-frame clones appear in the TCRdb table, and some are missing; sequencing was by immunoSEQ multiplex PCR. Of roughly 130,000 clones listed, about four fifths are singletons. The sequenced sample was peripheral blood. The receptors originated from an elderly woman with acute or convalescent COVID-19. Each CDR3 is given without its conserved first and last residue.

TRBJ2-2,22,TRBV11-3,ASSLDLGQPPVRKSDQNTGELF
TRBJ2-3,14,TRBV15,ATSTKGPGSTDTQY
TRBJ1-6,11,TRBV9,ASQGQDNSPLH
TRBJ1-1,15,TRBV7-9,ASSRAGGGQGNTEAF
TRBJ1-5,14,TRBV27,ASSLLSGRSNQPQH
TRBJ2-7,12,TRBV10-1,ASRPGTGSYEQY
TRBJ1-1,12,TRBV6-5,ASSRDSRNTEAF
TRBJ1-2,12,TRBV24-1,ATSDPDRGYGYT
TRBJ1-1,14,TRBV18,ASSRDRGRINTEAF
TRBJ1-1,12,TRBV2,ASSRTALNTEAF
TRBJ2-5,13,TRBV7-7,ASSPREAPSSTQY
TRBJ1-5,12,TRBV5-1,ASRRGEEGQPQH
TRBJ1-5,11,TRBV5-6,ASSSRFAQPQH
TRBJ1-2,11,TRBV29-1,SVLGDPVHGYT
TRBJ2-1,13,TRBV5-1,ASSLKGQGAGEQF
TRBJ1-6,12,TRBV7-8,ASSSGQTNSPLH
TRBJ1-6,14,TRBV4-2,ASSQAGTGEDSPLH
TRBJ1-5,15,TRBV23-1,ASSPGDPGSSNQPQH
TRBJ1-6,13,TRBV11-2,ASSTTGNYNSPLH
TRBJ1-1,13,TRBV21-1,AKPQGAGEGTEAF
TRBJ1-2,11,TRBV19,ASSREGNYGYT
TRBJ1-4,19,TRBV28,ASSSGRIRDSRAKVNEKLF
TRBJ2-1,13,TRBV11-3,ASSFGGGTYNEQF
TRBJ1-1,11,TRBV28,ASNALEGGEAF
TRBJ2-2,15,TRBV7-9,ASSQGPLAGVTGELF
TRBJ2-1,14,TRBV4-1,ASSPGRFGSYNEQF
TRBJ1-2,14,TRBV4-3,ASSHSGGAANYGYT
TRBJ1-5,11,TRBV7-9,ASSMQFNQPQH
TRBJ2-1,12,TRBV2,ATAGGARYNEQF
TRBJ2-3,14,TRBV2,ASRAGRPISTDTQY
TRBJ1-2,11,TRBV6-5,ASQAQGRLGYT
TRBJ1-4,11,TRBV15,ATSIGRLEKLF
TRBJ2-7,12,TRBV3-1/TRBV3-2,ASSQPGVSYEQY
TRBJ2-2,11,TRBV29-1,SVQDYQGGELF
TRBJ2-7,12,TRBV6-5,ASSLRDRVYEQY
TRBJ1-1,12,TRBV18,ASSPRGPSTEAF
TRBJ1-1,12,TRBV11-2,ASSQDRVGTEAF
TRBJ1-2,11,TRBV7-3,ASSVGTGGGYT
TRBJ1-2,13,TRBV7-2,ASSSLTTGEDGYT
TRBJ2-3,15,TRBV19,ASSIYLGTGGVDTQY
TRBJ1-3,13,TRBV6-5,ASSSRQGRGNTIY
TRBJ2-3,12,TRBV9,ASSARARADTQY
TRBJ2-5,13,TRBV9,ASSVDSSHQETQY